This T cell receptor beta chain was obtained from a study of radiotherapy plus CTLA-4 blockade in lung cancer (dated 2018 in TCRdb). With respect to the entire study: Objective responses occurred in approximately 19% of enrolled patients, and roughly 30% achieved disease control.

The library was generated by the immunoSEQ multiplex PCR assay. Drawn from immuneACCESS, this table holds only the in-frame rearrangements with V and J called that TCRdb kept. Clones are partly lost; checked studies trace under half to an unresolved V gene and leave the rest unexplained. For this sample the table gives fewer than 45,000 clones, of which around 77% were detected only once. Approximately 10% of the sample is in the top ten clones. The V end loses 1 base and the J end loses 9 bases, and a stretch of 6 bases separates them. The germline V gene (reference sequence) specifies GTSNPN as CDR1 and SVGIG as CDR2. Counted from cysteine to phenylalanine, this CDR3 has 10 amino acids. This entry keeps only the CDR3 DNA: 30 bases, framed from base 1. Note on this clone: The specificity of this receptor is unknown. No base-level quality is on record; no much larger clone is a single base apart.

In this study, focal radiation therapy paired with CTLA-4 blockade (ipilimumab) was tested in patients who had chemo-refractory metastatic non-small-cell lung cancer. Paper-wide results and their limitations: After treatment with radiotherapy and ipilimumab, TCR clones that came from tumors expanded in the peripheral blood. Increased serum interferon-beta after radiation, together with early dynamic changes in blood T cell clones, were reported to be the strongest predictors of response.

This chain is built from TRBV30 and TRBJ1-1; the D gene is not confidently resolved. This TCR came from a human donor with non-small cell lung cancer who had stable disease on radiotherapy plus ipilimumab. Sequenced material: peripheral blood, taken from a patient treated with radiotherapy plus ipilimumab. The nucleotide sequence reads TGTGCCTGGAGTGATACTCAAGCTTTCTTT. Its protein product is CAWSDTQAFF.